This TCR beta chain was profiled in a study of glioma-infiltrating T cells after dendritic cell vaccination. This table comes from immunoSEQ multiplex PCR, and its TCRdb copy is limited to in-frame clones, with some not included. The sample carries roughly 90,000 clones, around 84% recorded once. The CDR3 loop spans 15 amino acids. The germline V gene encodes CDR1 MNHEY and CDR2 SMNVEV (reference sequence). V was clipped by 5 bases and J by 4 bases, with 18 bases between them. The rearrangement uses TRBV27 and TRBJ2-7, with no clear D. The receptor comes from a human donor with glioblastoma. This sample comprised blood, obtained before dendritic cell vaccination. DNA for the CDR3: TGTGCCAGCAGTCCCCACGGCCTTTCGAGGTACGAGCAGTACTTC. Translating gives CASSPHGLSRYEQYF.